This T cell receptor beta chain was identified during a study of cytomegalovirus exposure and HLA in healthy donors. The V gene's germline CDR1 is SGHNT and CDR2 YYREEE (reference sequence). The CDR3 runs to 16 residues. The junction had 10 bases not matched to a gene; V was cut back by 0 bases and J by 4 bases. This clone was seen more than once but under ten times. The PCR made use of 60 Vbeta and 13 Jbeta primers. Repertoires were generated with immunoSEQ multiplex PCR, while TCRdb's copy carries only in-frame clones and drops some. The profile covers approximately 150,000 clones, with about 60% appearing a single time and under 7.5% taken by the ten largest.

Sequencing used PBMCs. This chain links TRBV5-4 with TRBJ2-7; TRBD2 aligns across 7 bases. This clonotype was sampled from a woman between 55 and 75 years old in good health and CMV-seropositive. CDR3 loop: CASSLVGGGLGYEQYF. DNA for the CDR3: TGTGCCAGCAGCTTGGTGGGGGGAGGGCTAGGGTACGAGCAGTACTTC.